Listed here are 15 T cell receptor beta chains from one sample, sequenced in a study of control samples from healthy donors and cancer patients. Profiling relied on immunoSEQ multiplex PCR, and the TCRdb table lists in-frame clones only, not all of them. This sample has roughly 370,000 clones, with 90% found just once. What was sequenced was PBMCs. The receptors shown here come from a middle-aged man with head and neck cancer.

The sample holds a few counts of this clone. The V call is TRBV3-1 (or the pseudogene TRBV3-2), the J call TRBJ2-7; D is unresolved. The germline CDR1 and CDR2 sequences are LGHDT and YNNKEL (reference sequence). V lost 2 bases, J lost 3 bases, and 11 bases lay in between. The CDR3 extends over 14 amino acids. The DNA of the CDR3 is TGTGCCAGCAGCCAACCTTCCAGAGACTACGAGCAGTACTTC. Its translation: CASSQPSRDYEQYF.

J is TRBJ2-7 and V is TRBV3-1 (or the pseudogene TRBV3-2); 10 bases agree with TRBD1. In germline, CDR1 is LGHDT, CDR2 YNNKEL (reference sequence). CDR3 size: 16 residues. The V segment lost 1 base and the J segment 3 bases; nucleotides outside the gene matches: 6. CDR3 nucleotides: TGTGCCAGCAGCCAAGGAGGACAGGGGGGAAGCTACGAGCAGTACTTC. Residues: CASSQGGQGGSYEQYF.

V is TRBV6-6 and J is TRBJ1-3, with D unclear. This CDR3 is built from 10 residues. The V gene's germline CDR1 is MNHNY and CDR2 SVGAGI (reference sequence). Trimming removed 7 bases at V and 4 bases at J, with 2 bases between. CDR3 nucleotides: TGTGCCAGCACCGGAAACACCATATATTTT. Encoded protein: CASTGNTIYF.

The chain is built from TRBV24-1 and TRBJ2-7; D is unclear. This CDR3 is built from 16 residues. Germline V lookup: CDR1 KGHDR, CDR2 SFDVKD. V lost 0 bases to trimming and J lost 2 bases, with 13 bases between them. DNA for the CDR3: TGTGCCACCAGTGATTTGGGCAGGAGCATCGCCTACGAGCAGTACTTC. Protein product: CATSDLGRSIAYEQYF.

The genes are TRBV10-3 and TRBJ1-5; unclear D gene. The CDR3 runs to 14 residues. Per germline, CDR1 ENHRY and CDR2 SYGVKD. The ends were cut back, 0 bases at V and 4 bases at J, with 7 bases in the middle. The CDR3 protein is CAISESSGNQPQHF. The CDR3 nucleotides are TGTGCCATCAGTGAGTCGTCGGGGAATCAGCCCCAGCATTTT.

V usage is TRBV5-4 and J usage is TRBJ2-7; TRBD1 might be the D (6 bases). Germline V gene sequence: CDR1 SGHNT, CDR2 YYREEE (reference sequence). The CDR3 contains 17 residues. The V gene lost 2 bases and the J gene lost 5 bases, with 23 bases spanning the gap. This CDR3 reads CASSFGASRTGIDEQYF. The CDR3 bases are TGTGCCAGCAGCTTCGGGGCAAGCAGAACAGGGATCGACGAGCAGTACTTC.

This chain connects TRBV16 to TRBJ1-1, with a tentative D call TRBD1 (6 bases). Germline loops: CDR1 KGHSY, CDR2 FQNENV. V dropped 1 base and J dropped 0 bases, with 18 bases sitting between them. This CDR3 is 18 amino acids long. The CDR3 loop reads CASSQYLDSSNLNTEAFF. CDR3 coding DNA: TGTGCCAGCAGCCAATACTTGGACAGCTCCAACCTGAACACTGAAGCTTTCTTT.

The chain joins TRBV6-2 or TRBV6-3 to TRBJ1-1; D unresolved. In germline, CDR1 is MNHEY, CDR2 SVGEGT. V lost 6 bases to trimming and J lost 3 bases, with 11 bases between them. The CDR3 loop spans 13 amino acids. CDR3: CASSRTADTEAFF. In DNA, the CDR3 is TGTGCCAGCAGCAGGACCGCGGACACTGAAGCTTTCTTT.

This clone was recorded a few times. This chain joins TRBV5-6 and TRBJ2-7; D is possibly TRBD1 (6 bases). From germline, CDR1 is SGHDT and CDR2 YYEEEE. The CDR3 extends over 15 amino acids. V was pared by 2 bases and J by 3 bases, with 15 bases between. The CDR3: CASSLFRQAIYEQYF. The DNA for the CDR3 is TGTGCCAGCAGCTTATTTCGACAGGCGATCTACGAGCAGTACTTC. The full variable domain, completed using reference TRBV5-6 and TRBJ2-7, is DAGVTQSPTHLIKTRGQQVTLRCSPKSGHDTVSWYQQALGQGPQFIFQYYEEEERQRGNFPDRFSGHQFPNYSSELNVNALLLGDSALYLCASSLFRQAIYEQYFGPGTRLTVT.

The CDR3 sequence is CASNPSGTRNTGELFF. For the CDR3, the DNA is TGTGCCAGCAACCCTTCCGGGACGAGAAACACCGGGGAGCTGTTTTTT. The chain joins TRBV7-6 to TRBJ2-2; TRBD1 or TRBD2 may be the D gene (5 bases each). V gave up 7 bases and J gave up 2 bases, with 17 bases separating them. The CDR3 length is 16 residues. CDR1 SGHVS and CDR2 FNYEAQ come from the germline V gene.

For this clone: In the same sample, other DNA sequences code for this CDR3. The rearrangement links TRBV6-5 to TRBJ2-5; D might be TRBD1 or TRBD2, each matching 5 bases. Between the trimmed V and J ends, which lost 5 bases and 4 bases, there was a span of 11 bases. Germline CDR1 MNHEY, CDR2 SVGAGI. This CDR3 spans 13 amino acids. The CDR3 region is CASSPGTPETQYF. The CDR3 DNA follows: TGTGCCAGCAGTCCCGGGACCCCAGAGACCCAGTACTTC.

The rearrangement uses TRBV5-6 and TRBJ2-3, with TRBD2 matching 12 bases. CDR1 and CDR2 (germline): SGHDT, YYEEEE. The CDR3 is made up of 18 amino acids. The trim removed 4 bases at V and 1 base at J, leaving 10 bases unmatched. The CDR3 sequence: CASSLGLAGVAGTDTQYF. CDR3 nucleotides: TGTGCCAGCAGCCTGGGACTAGCGGGCGTGGCGGGCACAGATACGCAGTATTTT.

This chain uses TRBV28 with TRBJ2-7, with 8 nucleotides matching TRBD2. This CDR3 comprises 16 residues. The V segment lost 6 bases and the J segment 0 bases; nucleotides outside the gene matches: 10. Looked up from germline, CDR1 is MDHEN and CDR2 is SYDVKM. The CDR3 DNA reads as TGTGCCAGCAGCCGGGGGGGAGGCAAAAGCTCCTACGAGCAGTACTTC. Translation: CASSRGGGKSSYEQYF.

The chain uses TRBV2 and TRBJ2-3; TRBD2 aligns across 12 bases. J gave up 2 bases and V 10 bases, and 4 bases lay outside the gene matches. CDR1 is SNHLY, CDR2 FYNNEI, per germline. The CDR3 is 14 amino acids. CDR3 in amino acids: CAILAGGSTDTQYF. CDR3 DNA: TGTGCCATACTAGCGGGGGGCTCCACAGATACGCAGTATTTT.

This sequence joins TRBV27 and TRBJ2-7, with 8 positions matching TRBD2. This CDR3 region has 15 residues. V lost 7 bases, J lost 0 bases, and 8 bases stayed unmatched. CDR1 is MNHEY, CDR2 SMNVEV, per germline (reference sequence). CDR3 sequence reads: CASKISGTPSYEQYF. CDR3 sequence (DNA): TGTGCCAGCAAAATTAGCGGGACCCCCTCCTACGAGCAGTACTTC.